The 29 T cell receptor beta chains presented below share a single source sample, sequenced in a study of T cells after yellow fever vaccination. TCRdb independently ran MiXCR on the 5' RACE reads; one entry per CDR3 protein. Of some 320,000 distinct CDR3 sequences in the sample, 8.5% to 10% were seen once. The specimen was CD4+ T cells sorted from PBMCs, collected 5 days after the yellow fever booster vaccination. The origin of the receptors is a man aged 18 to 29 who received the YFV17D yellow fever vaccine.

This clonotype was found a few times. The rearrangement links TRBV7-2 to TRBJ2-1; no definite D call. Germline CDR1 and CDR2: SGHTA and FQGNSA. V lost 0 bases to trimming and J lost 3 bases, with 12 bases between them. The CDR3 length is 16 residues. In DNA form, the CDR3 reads TGTGCCAGCAGCTTAGCCGGAGCGAGCCACTACAATGAGCAGTTCTTC. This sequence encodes CASSLAGASHYNEQFF.

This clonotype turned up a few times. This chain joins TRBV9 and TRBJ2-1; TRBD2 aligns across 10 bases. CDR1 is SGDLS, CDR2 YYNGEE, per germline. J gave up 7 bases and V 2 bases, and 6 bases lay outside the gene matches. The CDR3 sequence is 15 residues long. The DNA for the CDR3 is TGTGCCAGCAGCGTTACTAGCGGGGAGTCAAATGAGCAGTTCTTC. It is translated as CASSVTSGESNEQFF.

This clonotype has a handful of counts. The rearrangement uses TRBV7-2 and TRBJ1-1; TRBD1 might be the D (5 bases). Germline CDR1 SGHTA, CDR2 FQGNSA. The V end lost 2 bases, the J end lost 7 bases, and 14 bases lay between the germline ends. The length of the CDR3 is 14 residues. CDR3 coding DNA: TGTGCCAGCAGCTTATCAGGGAATGCGGGTGAAGCTTTCTTT. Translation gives CASSLSGNAGEAFF.

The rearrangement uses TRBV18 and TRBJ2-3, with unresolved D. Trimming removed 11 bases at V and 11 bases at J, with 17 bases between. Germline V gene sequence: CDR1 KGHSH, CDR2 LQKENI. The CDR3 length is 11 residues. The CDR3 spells CAGATDQEQYF. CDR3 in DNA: TGTGCCGGAGCGACGGACCAGGAGCAGTATTTT. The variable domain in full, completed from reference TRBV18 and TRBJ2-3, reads NAGVMQNPRHLVRRRGQEARLRCSPMKGHSHVYWYRQLPEEGLKFMVYLQKENIIDESGMPKERFSAEFPKEGPSILRIQQVVRGDSAAYFCAGATDQEQYFGPGTRLTVL.

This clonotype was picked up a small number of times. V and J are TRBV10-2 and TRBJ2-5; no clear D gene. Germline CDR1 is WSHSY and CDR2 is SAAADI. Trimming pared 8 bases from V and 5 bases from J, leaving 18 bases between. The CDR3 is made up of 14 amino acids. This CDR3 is CASRDAAWVETQYF. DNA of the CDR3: TGCGCCAGCCGCGACGCGGCCTGGGTGGAGACCCAGTACTTC.

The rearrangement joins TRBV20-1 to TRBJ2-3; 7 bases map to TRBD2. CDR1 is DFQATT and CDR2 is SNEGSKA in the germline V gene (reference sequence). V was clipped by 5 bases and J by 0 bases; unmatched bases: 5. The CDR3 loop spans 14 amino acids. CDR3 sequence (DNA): TGCAGTGCTCCCCCAGCGGGGAGCACAGATACGCAGTATTTT. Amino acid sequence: CSAPPAGSTDTQYF.

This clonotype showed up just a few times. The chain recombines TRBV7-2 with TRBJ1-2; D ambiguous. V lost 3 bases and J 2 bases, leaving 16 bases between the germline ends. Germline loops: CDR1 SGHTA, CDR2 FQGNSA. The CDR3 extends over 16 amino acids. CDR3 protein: CASSFAVRGNNYGYTF. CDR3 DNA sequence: TGTGCCAGCAGCTTCGCAGTTCGAGGAAACAACTATGGCTACACCTTC.

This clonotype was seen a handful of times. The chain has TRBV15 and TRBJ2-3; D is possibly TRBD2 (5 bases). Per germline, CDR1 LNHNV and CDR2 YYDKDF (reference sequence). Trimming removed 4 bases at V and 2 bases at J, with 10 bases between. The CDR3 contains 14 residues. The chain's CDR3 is CATSIRGSTDTQYF. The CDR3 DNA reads TGTGCCACCAGCATTCGGGGATCCACAGATACGCAGTATTTT.

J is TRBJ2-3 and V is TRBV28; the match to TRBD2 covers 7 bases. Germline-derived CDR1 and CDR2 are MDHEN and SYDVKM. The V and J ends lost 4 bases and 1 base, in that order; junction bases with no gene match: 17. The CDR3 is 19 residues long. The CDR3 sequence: CASSYESSGLVLRTDTQYF. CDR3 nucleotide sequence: TGTGCCAGCAGTTACGAGTCCTCCGGACTAGTTTTGCGCACAGATACGCAGTATTTT. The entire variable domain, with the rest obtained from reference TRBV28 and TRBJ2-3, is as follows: DVKVTQSSRYLVKRTGEKVFLECVQDMDHENMFWYRQDPGLGLRLIYFSYDVKMKEKGDIPEGYSVSREKKERFSLILESASTNQTSMYLCASSYESSGLVLRTDTQYFGPGTRLTVL.

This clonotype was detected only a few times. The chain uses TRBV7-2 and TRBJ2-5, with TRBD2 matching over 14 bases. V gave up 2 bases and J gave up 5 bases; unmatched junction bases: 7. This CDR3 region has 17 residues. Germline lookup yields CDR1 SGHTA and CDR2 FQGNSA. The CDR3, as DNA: TGTGCCAGCAGCTTATTGGGACTAGCGGGGGAGGGGGAGACCCAGTACTTC. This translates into CASSLLGLAGEGETQYF.

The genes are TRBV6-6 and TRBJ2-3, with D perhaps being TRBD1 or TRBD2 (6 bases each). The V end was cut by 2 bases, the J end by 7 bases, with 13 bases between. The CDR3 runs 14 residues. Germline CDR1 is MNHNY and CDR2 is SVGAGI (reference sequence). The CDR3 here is CASSYRGAGNTQYF. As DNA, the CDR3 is TGTGCCAGCAGTTACAGGGGGGCCGGGAATACGCAGTATTTT.

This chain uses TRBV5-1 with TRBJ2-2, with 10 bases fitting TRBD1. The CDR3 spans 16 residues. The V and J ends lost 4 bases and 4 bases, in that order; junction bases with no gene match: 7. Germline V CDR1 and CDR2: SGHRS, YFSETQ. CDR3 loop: CASSVAGTGVTGELFF. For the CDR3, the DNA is TGCGCCAGCAGCGTTGCCGGGACAGGGGTCACCGGGGAGCTGTTTTTT. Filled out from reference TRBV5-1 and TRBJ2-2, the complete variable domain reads KAGVTQTPRYLIKTRGQQVTLSCSPISGHRSVSWYQQTPGQGLQFLFEYFSETQRNKGNFPGRFSGRQFSNSRSEMNVSTLELGDSALYLCASSVAGTGVTGELFFGEGSRLTVL.

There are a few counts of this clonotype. DNA of the CDR3: TGTGCCAGCAGCTTTTCGGTCTCAGAGACCCAGTACTTC. Protein sequence: CASSFSVSETQYF. This chain uses TRBV7-9 with TRBJ2-5; no clear D. V lost 3 bases and J lost 4, with 9 bases in between. Looked up from germline, CDR1 is SEHNR and CDR2 is FQNEAQ (reference sequence). The CDR3 is 13 residues long.

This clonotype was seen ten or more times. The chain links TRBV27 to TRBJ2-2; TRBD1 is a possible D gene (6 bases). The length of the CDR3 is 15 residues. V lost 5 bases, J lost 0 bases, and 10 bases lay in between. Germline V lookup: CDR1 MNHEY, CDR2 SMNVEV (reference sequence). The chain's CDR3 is CASSTDRPNTGELFF. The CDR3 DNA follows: TGTGCCAGCAGTACCGACAGGCCGAACACCGGGGAGCTGTTTTTT.

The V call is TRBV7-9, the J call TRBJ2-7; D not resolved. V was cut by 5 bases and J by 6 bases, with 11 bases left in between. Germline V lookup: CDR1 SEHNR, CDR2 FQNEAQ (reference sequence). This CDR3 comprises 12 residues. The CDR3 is CASSDHSREQYF. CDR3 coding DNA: TGTGCCAGCAGCGATCATAGCCGCGAGCAGTACTTC.

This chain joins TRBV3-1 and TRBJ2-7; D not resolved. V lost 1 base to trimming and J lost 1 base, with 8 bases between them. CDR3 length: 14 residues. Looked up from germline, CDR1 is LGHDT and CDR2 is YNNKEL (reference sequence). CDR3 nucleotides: TGTGCCAGCAGCCAAGGTGTGGAGTCCTACGAGCAGTACTTC. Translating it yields CASSQGVESYEQYF.

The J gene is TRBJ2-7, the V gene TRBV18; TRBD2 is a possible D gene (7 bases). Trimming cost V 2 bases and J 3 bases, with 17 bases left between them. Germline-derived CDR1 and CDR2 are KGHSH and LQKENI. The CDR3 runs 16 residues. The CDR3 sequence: CASSPSATGGNYEQYF. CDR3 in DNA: TGTGCCAGCTCACCATCGGCTACGGGGGGCAACTACGAGCAGTACTTC.

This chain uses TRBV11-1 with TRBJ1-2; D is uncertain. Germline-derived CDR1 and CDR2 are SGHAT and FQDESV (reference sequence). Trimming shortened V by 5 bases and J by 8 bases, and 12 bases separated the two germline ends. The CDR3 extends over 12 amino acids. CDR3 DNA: TGTGCCAGCAGCCAGGACTGGGGAGGCTACACCTTC. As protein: CASSQDWGGYTF.

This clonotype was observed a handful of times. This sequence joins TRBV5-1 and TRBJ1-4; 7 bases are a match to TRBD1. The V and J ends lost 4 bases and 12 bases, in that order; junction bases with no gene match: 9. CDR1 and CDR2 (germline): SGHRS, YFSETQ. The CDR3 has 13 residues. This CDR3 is CASSNRQGGELFF. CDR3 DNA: TGCGCCAGCAGCAACAGACAGGGTGGGGAACTGTTTTTT.

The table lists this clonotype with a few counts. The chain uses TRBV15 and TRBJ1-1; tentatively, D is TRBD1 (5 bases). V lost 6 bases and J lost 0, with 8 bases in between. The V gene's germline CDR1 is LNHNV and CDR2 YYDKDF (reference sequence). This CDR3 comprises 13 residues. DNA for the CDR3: TGTGCCACCAGGTGGGGGTTGAACACTGAAGCTTTCTTT. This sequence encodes CATRWGLNTEAFF.

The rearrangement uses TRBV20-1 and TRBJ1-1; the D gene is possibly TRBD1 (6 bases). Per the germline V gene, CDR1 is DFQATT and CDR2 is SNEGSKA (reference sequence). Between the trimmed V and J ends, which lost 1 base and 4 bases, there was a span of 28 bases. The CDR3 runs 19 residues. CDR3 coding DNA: TGCAGTGCTAGAGGTTTTCCTTATTCCACAGGGAATTCTGGCACTGAAGCTTTCTTT. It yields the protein CSARGFPYSTGNSGTEAFF.

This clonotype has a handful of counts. The CDR3 sequence is CASSLVGSMNTEAFF. The CDR3 DNA is TGTGCCAGCAGCTTAGTAGGCAGCATGAACACTGAAGCTTTCTTT. The chain recombines TRBV7-2 with TRBJ1-1, with unresolved D. CDR1 and CDR2 from the germline V gene are SGHTA and FQGNSA. V lost 1 base and J 0 bases, leaving 9 bases between the germline ends. The CDR3 totals 15 residues.

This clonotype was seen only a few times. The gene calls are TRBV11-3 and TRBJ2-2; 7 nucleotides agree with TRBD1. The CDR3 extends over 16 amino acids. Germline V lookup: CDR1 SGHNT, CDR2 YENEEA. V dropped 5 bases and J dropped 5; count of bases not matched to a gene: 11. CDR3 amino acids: CASSPDETGRTGELFF. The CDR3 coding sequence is TGTGCCAGCAGCCCAGATGAGACAGGGCGGACCGGGGAGCTGTTTTTT.

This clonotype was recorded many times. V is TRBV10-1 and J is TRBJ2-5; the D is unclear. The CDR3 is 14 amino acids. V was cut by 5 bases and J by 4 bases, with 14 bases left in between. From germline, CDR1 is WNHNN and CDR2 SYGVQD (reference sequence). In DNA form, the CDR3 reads TGCGCCAGCAGTCCAGAATCTCCGGCAGAGACCCAGTACTTC. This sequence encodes CASSPESPAETQYF.

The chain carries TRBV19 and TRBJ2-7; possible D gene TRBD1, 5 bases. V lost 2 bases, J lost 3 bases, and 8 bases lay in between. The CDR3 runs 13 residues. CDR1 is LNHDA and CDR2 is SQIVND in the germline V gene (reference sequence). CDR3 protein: CASSIQGGYEQYF. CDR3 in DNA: TGTGCCAGTAGTATACAGGGTGGCTACGAGCAGTACTTC.

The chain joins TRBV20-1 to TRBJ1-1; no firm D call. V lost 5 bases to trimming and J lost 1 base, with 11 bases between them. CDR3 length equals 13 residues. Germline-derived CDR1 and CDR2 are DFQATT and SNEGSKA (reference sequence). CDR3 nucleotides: TGCAGTGCTTTAGTAGACGCGAACACTGAAGCTTTCTTT. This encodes CSALVDANTEAFF.

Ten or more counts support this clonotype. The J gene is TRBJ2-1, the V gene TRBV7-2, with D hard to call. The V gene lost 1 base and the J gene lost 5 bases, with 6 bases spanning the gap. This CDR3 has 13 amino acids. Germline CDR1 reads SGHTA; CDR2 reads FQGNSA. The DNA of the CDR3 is TGTGCCAGCAGCTTAGGCTGGGACAATGAGCAGTTCTTC. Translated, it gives CASSLGWDNEQFF.

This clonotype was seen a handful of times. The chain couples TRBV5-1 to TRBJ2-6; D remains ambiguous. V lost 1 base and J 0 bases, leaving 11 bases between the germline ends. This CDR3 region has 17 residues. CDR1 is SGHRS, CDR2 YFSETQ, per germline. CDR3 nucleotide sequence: TGCGCCAGCAGCTTGATCGCGGAGAGCTCTGGGGCCAACGTCCTGACTTTC. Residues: CASSLIAESSGANVLTF.

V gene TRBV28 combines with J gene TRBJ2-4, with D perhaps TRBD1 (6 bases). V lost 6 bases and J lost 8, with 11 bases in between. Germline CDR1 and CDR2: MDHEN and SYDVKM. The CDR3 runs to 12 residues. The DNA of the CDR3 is TGTGCCAGCAGAGAACAGGGAGACATTCAGTACTTC. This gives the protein CASREQGDIQYF. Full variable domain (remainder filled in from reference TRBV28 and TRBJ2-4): DVKVTQSSRYLVKRTGEKVFLECVQDMDHENMFWYRQDPGLGLRLIYFSYDVKMKEKGDIPEGYSVSREKKERFSLILESASTNQTSMYLCASREQGDIQYFGAGTRLSVL.